A selection of T cell receptor beta chains follows, all from one sample in a study of neurological immune-mediated disorders. TCRdb itself ran the 5' RACE reads through MiXCR, one entry per CDR3 protein. The sample lists approximately 100,000 distinct CDR3 sequences; under 4.5% were seen once. The sequenced sample was PBMCs. The receptor set was obtained from a woman aged 45 to 65 with multiple sclerosis. CDR3s include the opening cysteine and the closing phenylalanine or tryptophan. The D gene is left open where the match is weak. Where a row states a size, it is once, few, many or the class of an expanded clone; other rows omit it.

v_call,d_call,clone_size,j_call,cdr3_nt,cdr3_aa
TRBV7-2,TRBD2,many,TRBJ2-5,TGTGCCAGCAGCTTTAACGGGGGGGCCGTTCAAGAGACCCAGTACTTC,CASSFNGGAVQETQYF
TRBV12-3/TRBV12-4,NA,many,TRBJ1-1,TGTGCCAGCAGCAAGGGGGTGGCCACTGAAGCTTTCTTT,CASSKGVATEAFF
TRBV10-3,NA,many,TRBJ2-2,TGTGCCATCAGTGAGAGACAAACCACCGGGGAGCTGTTTTTT,CAISERQTTGELFF
TRBV3-1,NA,many,TRBJ2-1,TGTGCCAGCAGCCAAGAGAGGGGCAACAATGAGCAGTTCTTC,CASSQERGNNEQFF
TRBV20-1,TRBD1,many,TRBJ2-7,TGCAGTGCGGGACAGGACCCCTCTAGGGACGAGCAGTACTTC,CSAGQDPSRDEQYF
TRBV7-2,NA,many,TRBJ1-2,TGTGCCAGCCTTCGGTCCCGTACCCTTAACTATGGCTACACCTTC,CASLRSRTLNYGYTF
TRBV7-9,NA,many,TRBJ2-1,TGTGCCAGCAGCAGCATTTACTCCTACAATGAGCAGTTCTTC,CASSSIYSYNEQFF
TRBV25-1,NA,many,TRBJ1-6,TGTGCCAGCAGTGTCACAGGGTATAGTAATTCACCCCTCCACTTT,CASSVTGYSNSPLHF
TRBV4-2,TRBD2,many,TRBJ2-2,TGTGCCAGCAGCCTATTGACTAGCGGGGATTCGGGCACCGGGGAGCTGTTTTTT,CASSLLTSGDSGTGELFF
TRBV20-1,TRBD1,many,TRBJ1-4,TGCAGTGCTAGCCTGACAGGGGCGGGTGAAAAACTGTTTTTT,CSASLTGAGEKLFF
TRBV5-6,NA,many,TRBJ2-7,TGTGCCAGCAGCTTGGCGAACTACGAGCAGTACTTC,CASSLANYEQYF
TRBV12-3/TRBV12-4,NA,many,TRBJ1-4,TGTGCCAGCAGTTTTGGGGTCCGTGAAAAACTGTTTTTT,CASSFGVREKLFF
TRBV20-1,NA,many,TRBJ2-3,TGCAGTGGTGGGGGAAGCACAGATACGCAGTATTTT,CSGGGSTDTQYF
TRBV5-6,NA,many,TRBJ2-7,TGTGCCAGCAGCTCGGACACGGCAACCTACGAGCAGTACTTC,CASSSDTATYEQYF
TRBV12-3/TRBV12-4,NA,many,TRBJ1-2,TGTGCCAGCAGTTTATCGTCGGGCGGCTACACCTTC,CASSLSSGGYTF
TRBV6-2/TRBV6-3,NA,many,TRBJ2-1,TGTGCCAGCAGCAGCCGACCCAATGAGCAGTTCTTC,CASSSRPNEQFF
TRBV7-2,NA,many,TRBJ1-1,TGTGCCAGCAGTCTTAGCCCCCGGGACACTGAAGCTTTCTTT,CASSLSPRDTEAFF
TRBV3-1,NA,many,TRBJ1-6,TGTGCCAGCAGCCCTGGACCCTCACCCCTCCACTTT,CASSPGPSPLHF
TRBV6-6,TRBD2,many,TRBJ2-3,TGTGCCAGCAGTTACAGACTAGCGGGGTTACAACAGAGGGATACGCAGTATTTT,CASSYRLAGLQQRDTQYF
TRBV5-1,NA,many,TRBJ1-5,TGCGCCAGCAGCTTTGGGGGTCTAGGCAATCAGCCCCAGCATTTT,CASSFGGLGNQPQHF
TRBV6-2/TRBV6-3,NA,many,TRBJ2-7,TGTGCCAGCAGGAAACCCGGGGAGTCCTACGAGCAGTACTTC,CASRKPGESYEQYF
TRBV5-1,TRBD1,many,TRBJ2-2,TGCGCCAGCAGCCCGGGGACAGGGGGTCACACCGGGGAGCTGTTTTTT,CASSPGTGGHTGELFF
TRBV7-2,NA,many,TRBJ1-4,TGTGCCAGCAGCCAGAATGAAAAACTGTTTTTT,CASSQNEKLFF
TRBV20-1,TRBD1,many,TRBJ2-1,TGCAGTGCCCGAACGACAGGGATCCGTTCCTACAATGAGCAGTTCTTC,CSARTTGIRSYNEQFF
TRBV10-3,TRBD1,NA,TRBJ2-7,TGTGCCATCAGCCCCGGGACAGGGAGGGAGCAGTACTTC,CAISPGTGREQYF
TRBV5-1,TRBD2,many,TRBJ2-5,TGCGCCAGCAGCTCTGGGGGGGACCAAGAGACCCAGTACTTC,CASSSGGDQETQYF
TRBV4-1,TRBD1,few,TRBJ1-1,TGCGCCAGCAGCCACACGGACAGGGGGCGGGAGACTGAAGCTTTCTTT,CASSHTDRGRETEAFF
TRBV7-7,TRBD1,many,TRBJ2-7,TGTGCTAGCAGCTTAAACAGGGGGCAGGACGAGCAGTACTTC,CASSLNRGQDEQYF
TRBV5-1,NA,medium-sized,TRBJ1-5,TGCGCCAGCAGCTTGGGCGTGGATCAGCCCCAGCATTTT,CASSLGVDQPQHF
TRBV20-1,NA,many,TRBJ2-1,TGCAGTGCTGTCGACGGCCACAATGAGCAGTTCTTC,CSAVDGHNEQFF
TRBV7-2,TRBD1,many,TRBJ2-7,TGTGCCAGCAGCTTAGAGAGGACAGGGTCTTCCGAGCAGTACTTC,CASSLERTGSSEQYF
TRBV6-5,NA,NA,TRBJ2-7,TGTGCCAGCAGTTACTCGGCGACATGTTCAATTAGGGAGCAGTACTTC,CASSYSATCSIREQYF
TRBV5-1,NA,many,TRBJ2-7,TGCGCCAGCAGCCAGTCTCTGAGTACAGGGTACGAGCAGTACTTC,CASSQSLSTGYEQYF
TRBV20-1,TRBD1,many,TRBJ1-2,TGCAGTGCTCGGACAGGGGGAACCTATGGCTACACCTTC,CSARTGGTYGYTF
TRBV6-2/TRBV6-3,NA,many,TRBJ2-7,TGTGCCAGCAGTGCCTCCAGCACAGGGAGTTCCTACGAGCAGTACTTC,CASSASSTGSSYEQYF
TRBV10-3,TRBD2,many,TRBJ2-1,TGTGCCATCAGTGAGTCGGGACTAGCGGGGGCTTTCAATGAGCAGTTCTTC,CAISESGLAGAFNEQFF
TRBV5-1,NA,many,TRBJ2-5,TGCGCCAGCAGCTTGGAGGCGCAGGGCCTCGAGACCCAGTACTTC,CASSLEAQGLETQYF
TRBV4-3,NA,many,TRBJ1-5,TGCGCCAGCAGCCAAGTGGTCACCGGCCCCCGCAATCAGCCCCAGCATTTT,CASSQVVTGPRNQPQHF
TRBV4-2,TRBD2,many,TRBJ2-5,TGTGCCAGCAGCCACTGGGGGTCTAGCGGGGGACGCCCGGGGACCCAGTACTTC,CASSHWGSSGGRPGTQYF
TRBV5-1,TRBD2,many,TRBJ2-5,TGCGCCAGCAGCACCGGACTAGCGGGGGGCCAAGAGACCCAGTACTTC,CASSTGLAGGQETQYF
TRBV4-1,NA,many,TRBJ1-5,TGCGCCAGCAGCCCCTCGACGGGGAATCAGCCCCAGCATTTT,CASSPSTGNQPQHF
TRBV20-1,NA,NA,TRBJ2-1,TGCAGTGCTAACCTAGAGCAGTTCTTC,CSANLEQFF
TRBV5-1,TRBD2,many,TRBJ2-3,TGCGCCAGCAGCTTGGCGGCGGGGGGGCGCGGAGATACGCAGTATTTT,CASSLAAGGRGDTQYF
TRBV10-3,TRBD2,many,TRBJ2-2,TGTGCCATCAGTGTCACTAGCGGGGCGAACACCGGGGAGCTGTTTTTT,CAISVTSGANTGELFF
TRBV24-1,NA,NA,TRBJ2-1,TGTGCCACCAGTGATTCAACAGGGTCCTCCTACAATGAGCAGTTCTTC,CATSDSTGSSYNEQFF
TRBV6-1,TRBD1,many,TRBJ1-5,TGTGCCAGCAGTTTCACAGGGGAAAGGGGCAATCAGCCCCAGCATTTT,CASSFTGERGNQPQHF
TRBV19,NA,many,TRBJ2-1,TGTGCCAGTAGGCCGTCCCCCGGAGGCTACAATGAGCAGTTCTTC,CASRPSPGGYNEQFF
TRBV7-9,NA,many,TRBJ2-7,TGTGCCAGCAGCTCGGGGGTCCGAGAGCAGTACTTC,CASSSGVREQYF
TRBV10-3,NA,many,TRBJ1-2,TGTGCCATCAGTAAGGAGAAGGGTTATGGCTACACCTTC,CAISKEKGYGYTF